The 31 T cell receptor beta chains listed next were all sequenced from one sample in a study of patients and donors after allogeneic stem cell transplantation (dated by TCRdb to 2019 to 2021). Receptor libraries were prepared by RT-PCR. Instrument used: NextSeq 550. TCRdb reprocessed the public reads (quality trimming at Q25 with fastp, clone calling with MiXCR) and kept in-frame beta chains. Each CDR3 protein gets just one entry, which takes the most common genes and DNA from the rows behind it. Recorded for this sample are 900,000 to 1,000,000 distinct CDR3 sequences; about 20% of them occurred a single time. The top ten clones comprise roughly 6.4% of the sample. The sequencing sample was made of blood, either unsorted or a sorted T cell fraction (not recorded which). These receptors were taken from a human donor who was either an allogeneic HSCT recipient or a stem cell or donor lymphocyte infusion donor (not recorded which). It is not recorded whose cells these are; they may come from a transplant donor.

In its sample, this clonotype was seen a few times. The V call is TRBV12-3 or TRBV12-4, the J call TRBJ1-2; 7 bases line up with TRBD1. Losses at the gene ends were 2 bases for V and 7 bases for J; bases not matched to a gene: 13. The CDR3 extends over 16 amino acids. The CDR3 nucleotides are TGTGCCAGCAGTTTAAATCTCCCAGGGGGTTCCGGTGGCTACACCTTC. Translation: CASSLNLPGGSGGYTF.

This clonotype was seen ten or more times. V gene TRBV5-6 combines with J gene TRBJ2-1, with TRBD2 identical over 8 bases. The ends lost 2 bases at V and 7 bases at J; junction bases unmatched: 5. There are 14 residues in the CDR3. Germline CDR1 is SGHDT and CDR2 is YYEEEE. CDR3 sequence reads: CASSLGTRLNEQFF. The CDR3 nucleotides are TGTGCCAGCAGCTTAGGGACTAGGTTAAATGAGCAGTTCTTC.

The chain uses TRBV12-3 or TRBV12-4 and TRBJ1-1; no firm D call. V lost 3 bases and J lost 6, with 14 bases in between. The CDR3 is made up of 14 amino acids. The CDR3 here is CASSFRRPDAEAFF. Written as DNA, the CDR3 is TGTGCCAGCAGTTTTAGACGGCCTGACGCTGAAGCTTTCTTT.

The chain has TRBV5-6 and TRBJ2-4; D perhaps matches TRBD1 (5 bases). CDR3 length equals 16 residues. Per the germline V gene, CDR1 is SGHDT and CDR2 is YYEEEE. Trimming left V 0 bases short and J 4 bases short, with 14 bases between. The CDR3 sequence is CASSLGAGLWKNIQYF. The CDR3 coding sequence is TGTGCCAGCAGCTTGGGGGCAGGGCTGTGGAAAAACATTCAGTACTTC.

CDR3 region: CAWSVGGFPYEQYF. CDR3 coding DNA: TGTGCCTGGAGTGTCGGGGGGTTTCCATACGAGCAGTACTTC. The chain joins TRBV30 to TRBJ2-7, with 7 bases matching TRBD2. J was trimmed by 4 bases and V by 0 bases; bases with no gene match: 6. This CDR3 spans 14 amino acids. Germline loops: CDR1 GTSNPN, CDR2 SVGIG (reference sequence).

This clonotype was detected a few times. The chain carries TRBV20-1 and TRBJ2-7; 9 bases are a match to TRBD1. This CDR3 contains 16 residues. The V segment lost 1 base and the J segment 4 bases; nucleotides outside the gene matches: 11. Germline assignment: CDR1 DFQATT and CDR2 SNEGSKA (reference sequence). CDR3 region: CSARGGRDRAGYEQYF. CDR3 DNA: TGCAGTGCTAGAGGTGGCCGGGACAGGGCCGGTTACGAGCAGTACTTC.

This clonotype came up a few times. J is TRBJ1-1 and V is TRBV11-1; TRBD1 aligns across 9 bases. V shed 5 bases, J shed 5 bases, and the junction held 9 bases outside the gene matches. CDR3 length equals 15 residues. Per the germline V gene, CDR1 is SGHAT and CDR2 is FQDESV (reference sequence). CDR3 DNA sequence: TGTGCCAGCAGCCCACAGGACAGGGGAGGTACTGAAGCTTTCTTT. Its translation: CASSPQDRGGTEAFF.

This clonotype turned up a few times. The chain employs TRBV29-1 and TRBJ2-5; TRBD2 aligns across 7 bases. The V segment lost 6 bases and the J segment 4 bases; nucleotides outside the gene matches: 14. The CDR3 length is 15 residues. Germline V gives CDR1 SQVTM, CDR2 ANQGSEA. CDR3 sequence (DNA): TGCAGCGTCGCCCCCTTGGGGGGGATTGGAGAGACCCAGTACTTC. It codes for CSVAPLGGIGETQYF.

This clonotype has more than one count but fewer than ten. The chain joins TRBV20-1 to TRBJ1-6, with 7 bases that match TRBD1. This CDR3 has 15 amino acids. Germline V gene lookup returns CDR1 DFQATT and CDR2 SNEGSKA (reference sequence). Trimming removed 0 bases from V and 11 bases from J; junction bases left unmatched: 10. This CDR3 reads CSARDPGQGGPPLHF. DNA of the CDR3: TGCAGTGCTAGAGATCCAGGTCAGGGGGGACCACCCCTCCACTTT.

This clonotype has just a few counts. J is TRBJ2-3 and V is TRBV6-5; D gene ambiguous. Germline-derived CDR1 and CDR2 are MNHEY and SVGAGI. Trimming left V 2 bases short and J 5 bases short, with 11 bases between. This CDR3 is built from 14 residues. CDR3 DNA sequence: TGTGCCAGCAGTTACGGGAACCTCCAAGATACGCAGTATTTT. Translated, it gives CASSYGNLQDTQYF.

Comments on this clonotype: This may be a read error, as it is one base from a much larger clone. The CDR3 DNA reads as TGTGCCAGCGGTCCCTCTTCCGGGGGGGCTGAAGATACGCAGTATTTT. It is translated as CASGPSSGGAEDTQYF. This chain uses TRBV12-3 or TRBV12-4 with TRBJ2-3; TRBD2 aligns across 8 bases. This CDR3 spans 16 amino acids. J was trimmed by 5 bases and V by 8 bases; bases with no gene match: 15.

The CDR3 loop reads CASSEGQGLPYEQYF. In nucleotides, the CDR3 is TGTGCCAGCAGCGAGGGACAGGGTCTTCCCTACGAGCAGTACTTC. The V and J genes are TRBV7-2 and TRBJ2-7; TRBD1 matches at 9 bases. Germline trimming cut 5 bases from V and 2 bases from J; bases unmatched to any gene: 7. The CDR3 length is 15 residues. The germline CDR1 and CDR2 sequences are SGHTA and FQGNSA.

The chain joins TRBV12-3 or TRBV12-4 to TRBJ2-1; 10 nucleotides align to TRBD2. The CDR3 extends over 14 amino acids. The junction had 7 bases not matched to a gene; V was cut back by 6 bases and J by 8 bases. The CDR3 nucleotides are TGTGCCAGCAGCTGGAGCGGGGGGGCCTATGAGCAGTTCTTC. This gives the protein CASSWSGGAYEQFF.

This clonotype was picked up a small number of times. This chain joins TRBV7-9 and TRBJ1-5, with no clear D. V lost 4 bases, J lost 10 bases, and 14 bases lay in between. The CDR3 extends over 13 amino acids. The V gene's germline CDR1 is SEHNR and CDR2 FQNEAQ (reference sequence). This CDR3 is CASSSGVPGPQHF. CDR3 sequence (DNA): TGTGCCAGCAGCTCCGGGGTTCCTGGCCCCCAGCATTTT.

The DNA of the CDR3 is TGTGCCAGCAGCCAAGTAGTAGGACTAGCGGGACAAGAGACCCAGTACTTC. Its protein is CASSQVVGLAGQETQYF. The rearrangement links TRBV3-1 to TRBJ2-5; TRBD2 agrees at 12 bases. The CDR3 covers 17 residues. V lost 1 base and J lost 2; bases outside the gene matches: 5. Germline CDR1 reads LGHDT; CDR2 reads YNNKEL (reference sequence).

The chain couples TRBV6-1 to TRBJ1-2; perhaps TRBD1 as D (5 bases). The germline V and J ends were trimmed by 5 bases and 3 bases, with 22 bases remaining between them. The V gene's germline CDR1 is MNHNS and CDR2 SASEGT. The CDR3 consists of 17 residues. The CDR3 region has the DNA TGTGCCAGCAGTCAAAACCCTCCTACCCGGGGCCACTATGGCTACACCTTC. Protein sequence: CASSQNPPTRGHYGYTF.

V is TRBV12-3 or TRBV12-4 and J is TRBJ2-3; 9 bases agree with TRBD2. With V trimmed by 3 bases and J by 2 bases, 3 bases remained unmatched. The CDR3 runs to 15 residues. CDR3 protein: CASSLREGPTDTQYF. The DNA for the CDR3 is TGTGCCAGCAGTTTGCGGGAGGGCCCCACAGATACGCAGTATTTT.

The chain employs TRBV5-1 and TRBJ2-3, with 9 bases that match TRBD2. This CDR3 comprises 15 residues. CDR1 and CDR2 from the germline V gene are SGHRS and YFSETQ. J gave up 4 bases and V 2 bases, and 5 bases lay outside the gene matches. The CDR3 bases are TGCGCCAGCAGCTTAGCGGGAGGTTCGGCAGATACGCAGTATTTT. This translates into CASSLAGGSADTQYF.

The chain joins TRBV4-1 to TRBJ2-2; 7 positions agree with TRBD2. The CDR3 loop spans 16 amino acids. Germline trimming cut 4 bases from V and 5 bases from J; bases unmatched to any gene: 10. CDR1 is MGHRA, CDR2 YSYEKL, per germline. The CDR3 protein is CASSRPTSEGTGELFF. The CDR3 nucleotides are TGCGCCAGCAGCCGACCTACTAGCGAAGGGACCGGGGAGCTGTTTTTT.

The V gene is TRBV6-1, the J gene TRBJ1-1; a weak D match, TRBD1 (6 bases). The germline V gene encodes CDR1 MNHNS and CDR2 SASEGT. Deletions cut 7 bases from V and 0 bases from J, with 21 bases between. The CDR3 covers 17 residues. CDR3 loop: CASKIPTGLRVNTEAFF. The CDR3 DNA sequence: TGTGCCAGCAAAATTCCTACAGGGTTGAGGGTGAACACTGAAGCTTTCTTT.

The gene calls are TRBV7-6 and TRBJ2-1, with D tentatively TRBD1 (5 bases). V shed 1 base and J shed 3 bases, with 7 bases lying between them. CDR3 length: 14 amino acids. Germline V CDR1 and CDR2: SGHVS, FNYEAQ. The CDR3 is CASSLGQFYNEQFF. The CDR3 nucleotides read TGTGCCAGCAGCTTAGGACAGTTCTACAATGAGCAGTTCTTC.

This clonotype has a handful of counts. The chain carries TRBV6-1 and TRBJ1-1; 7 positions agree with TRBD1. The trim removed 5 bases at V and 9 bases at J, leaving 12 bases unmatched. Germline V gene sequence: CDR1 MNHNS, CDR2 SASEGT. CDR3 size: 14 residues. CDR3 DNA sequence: TGTGCCAGCAGTCCAACCCGGGACAGCAAGAAAGCTTTCTTT. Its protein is CASSPTRDSKKAFF.

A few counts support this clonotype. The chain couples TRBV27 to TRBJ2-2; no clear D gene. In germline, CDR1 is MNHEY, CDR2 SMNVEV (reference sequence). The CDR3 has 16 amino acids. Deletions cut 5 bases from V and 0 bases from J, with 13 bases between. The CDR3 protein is CASSRPTGANTGELFF. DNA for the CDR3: TGTGCCAGCAGTCGCCCAACTGGCGCGAACACCGGGGAGCTGTTTTTT.

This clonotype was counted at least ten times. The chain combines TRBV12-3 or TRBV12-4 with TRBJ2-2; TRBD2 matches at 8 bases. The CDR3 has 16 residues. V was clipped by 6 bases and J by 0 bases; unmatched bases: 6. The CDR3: CASRRPGGTNTGELFF. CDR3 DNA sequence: TGTGCCAGCAGGAGGCCGGGGGGGACGAACACCGGGGAGCTGTTTTTT.

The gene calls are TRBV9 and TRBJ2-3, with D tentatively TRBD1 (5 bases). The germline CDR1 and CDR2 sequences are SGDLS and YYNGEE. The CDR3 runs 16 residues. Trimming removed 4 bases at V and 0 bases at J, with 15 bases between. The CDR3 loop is CASSIRAGSSTDTQYF. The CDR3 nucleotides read TGTGCCAGCAGCATCAGGGCCGGTTCTAGCACAGATACGCAGTATTTT.

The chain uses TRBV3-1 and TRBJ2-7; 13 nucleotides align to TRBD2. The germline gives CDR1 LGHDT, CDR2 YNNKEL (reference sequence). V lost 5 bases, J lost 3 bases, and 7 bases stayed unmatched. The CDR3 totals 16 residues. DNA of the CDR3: TGTGCCAGCAGCAAACGGACTAGCGGGGGCCTCTACGAGCAGTACTTC. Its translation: CASSKRTSGGLYEQYF.

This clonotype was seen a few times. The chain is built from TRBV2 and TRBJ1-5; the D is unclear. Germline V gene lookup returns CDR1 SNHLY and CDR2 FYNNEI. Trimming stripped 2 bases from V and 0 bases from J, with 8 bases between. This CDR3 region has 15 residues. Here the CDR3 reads CASSEFGPSNQPQHF. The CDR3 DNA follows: TGTGCCAGCAGTGAATTCGGACCTAGCAATCAGCCCCAGCATTTT.

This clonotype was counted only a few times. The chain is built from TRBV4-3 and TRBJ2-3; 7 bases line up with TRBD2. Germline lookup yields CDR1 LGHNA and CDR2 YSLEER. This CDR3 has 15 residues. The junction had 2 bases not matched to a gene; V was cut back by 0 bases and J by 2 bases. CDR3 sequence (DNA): TGCGCCAGCAGCCAAGAGGGGGGGGACACAGATACGCAGTATTTT. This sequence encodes CASSQEGGDTDTQYF.

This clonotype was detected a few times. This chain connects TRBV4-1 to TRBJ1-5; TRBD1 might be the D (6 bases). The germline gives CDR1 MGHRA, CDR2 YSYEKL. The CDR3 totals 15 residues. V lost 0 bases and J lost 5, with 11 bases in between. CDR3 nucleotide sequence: TGCGCCAGCAGCCAAGAACAGGGAGGCGATCAGCCCCAGCATTTT. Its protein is CASSQEQGGDQPQHF.

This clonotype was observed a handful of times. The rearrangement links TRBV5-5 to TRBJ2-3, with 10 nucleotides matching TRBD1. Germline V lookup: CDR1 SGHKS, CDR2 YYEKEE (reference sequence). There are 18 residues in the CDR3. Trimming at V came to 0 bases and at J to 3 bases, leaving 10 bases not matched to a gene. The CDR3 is CASSLGVRGQGWTDTQYF. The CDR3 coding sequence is TGTGCCAGCAGCTTGGGGGTTCGGGGACAGGGGTGGACAGATACGCAGTATTTT.

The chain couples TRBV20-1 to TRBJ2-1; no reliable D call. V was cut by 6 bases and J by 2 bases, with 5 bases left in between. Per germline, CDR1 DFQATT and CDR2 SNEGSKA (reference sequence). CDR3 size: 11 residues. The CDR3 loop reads CSAKTYNEQFF. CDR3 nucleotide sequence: TGCAGTGCCAAGACCTACAATGAGCAGTTCTTC.